This T cell receptor beta chain was recovered during a study of shared clonotypes between healthy human individuals. TCRdb's copy holds only in-frame clones and misses some; the assay was immunoSEQ multiplex PCR. The sample carries 1.4 million or so clones, roughly 98.5% recorded once. CDR1 and CDR2 from the germline V gene are SEHNR and FQNEAQ (reference sequence). The CDR3 has 14 amino acids. The germline V and J ends were trimmed by 5 bases and 2 bases, with 12 bases remaining between them. As concerns this clone: Its antigen is undetermined.

General observations from the study: The study found about 5% of naive CD4 clonotypes shared across several donors.

This sequence was found in a young man in good health. The chain has TRBV7-9 and TRBJ1-1, with D unresolved. Sample: naive CD4+ T cells sorted from blood. Sample subset: CD45RA+ positively selected. The CDR3 sequence is CASSPDLLNTEAFF. The CDR3 coding sequence is TGTGCCAGCAGCCCTGACTTGCTCAACACTGAAGCTTTCTTT.